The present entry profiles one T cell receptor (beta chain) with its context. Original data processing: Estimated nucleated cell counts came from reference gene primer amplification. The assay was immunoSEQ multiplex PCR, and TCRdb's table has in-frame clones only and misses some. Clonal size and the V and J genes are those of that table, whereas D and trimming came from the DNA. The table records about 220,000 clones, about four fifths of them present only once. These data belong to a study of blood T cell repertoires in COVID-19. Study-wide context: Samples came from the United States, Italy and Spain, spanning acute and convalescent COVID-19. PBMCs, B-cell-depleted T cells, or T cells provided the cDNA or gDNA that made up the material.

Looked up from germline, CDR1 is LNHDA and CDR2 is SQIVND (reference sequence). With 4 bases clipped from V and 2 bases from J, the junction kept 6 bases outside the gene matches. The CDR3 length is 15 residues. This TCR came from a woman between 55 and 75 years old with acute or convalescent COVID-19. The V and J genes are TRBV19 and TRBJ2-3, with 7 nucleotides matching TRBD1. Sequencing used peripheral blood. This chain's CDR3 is CASSTRDRNTDTQYF. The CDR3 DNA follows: TGTGCCAGTAGTACCCGGGACAGAAACACAGATACGCAGTATTTT.